The clone carrying this TCR beta chain was counted many times. The antigen is undetermined. RNA transcripts were the template for amplifying TCR beta CDR3 regions. When the TCR CDR3 underwent first-round RT-PCR, the HTBI primer set was used. TCRdb fed the multiplex PCR reads into MiXCR, producing one record per CDR3 protein. The sample carries hundreds of thousands of distinct CDR3 sequences, about 19% recorded once. This sample is part of a study of T cells in Graves' hyperthyroidism and ophthalmopathy. Overall study findings and caveats: Within blood appeared most thyroid clonotypes that had expanded above 0.001. The model anticipated ophthalmopathy a median about six months pre-onset.

The CDR3 spans 13 residues. After removal of 7 bases from V and 1 base from J, the junction contained 3 bases not matched to a gene. CDR1 and CDR2 from the germline V gene are SQVTM and ANQGSEA. The chain employs TRBV29-1 and TRBJ2-2; 7 bases align to TRBD1. Source material: blood. The sequence came from a young woman with Graves' hyperthyroidism. The CDR3 reads CSAGQVNTGELFF. For the CDR3, the DNA is TGCAGCGCAGGACAGGTGAACACCGGGGAGCTGTTTTTT.